Below are 4 T cell receptor beta chains sequenced from a single sample in a study of yellow fever vaccine responses in identical twins. One entry per CDR3 protein results from TCRdb running MiXCR on the RT-PCR reads. The sample comprises roughly 5,700 distinct CDR3 sequences, roughly 77% of which are singletons, and less than 3.5% rests with the top ten. Material: T cells from blood (PBMCs), unsorted or a sorted subset (not recorded which), obtained before or after yellow fever vaccination (not recorded which). All receptors derive from a young woman who received the yellow fever vaccine.

This chain uses TRBV5-1 with TRBJ2-3; D is undetermined. Germline CDR1 SGHRS, CDR2 YFSETQ. Trimming took off 4 bases at V and 4 bases at J, with 10 bases between the two ends. This CDR3 comprises 13 residues. This chain's CDR3 is CASSGDGPDTQYF. The CDR3 bases are TGCGCCAGCAGCGGTGACGGTCCAGATACGCAGTATTTT.

In nucleotides, the CDR3 is TGTGCCAGCTCACTAGGACTAGCGGGAGTAGATACGCAGTATTTT. As protein: CASSLGLAGVDTQYF. This chain joins TRBV18 and TRBJ2-3, with 13 bases matching TRBD2. Germline-derived CDR1 and CDR2 are KGHSH and LQKENI. The CDR3 sequence is 15 residues long. Trimming removed 4 bases from V and 5 bases from J; junction bases left unmatched: 3.

V usage is TRBV29-1 and J usage is TRBJ2-7, with D unclear. Trimming shortened V by 0 bases and J by 0 bases, and 9 bases separated the two germline ends. Germline loops: CDR1 SQVTM, CDR2 ANQGSEA. The CDR3 runs to 14 residues. Written as DNA, the CDR3 is TGCAGCGTTGAAGATCGAGACCCCTCCTACGAGCAGTACGTC. Protein product: CSVEDRDPSYEQYV.

The chain is built from TRBV12-3 or TRBV12-4 and TRBJ2-7; D call uncertain. Trimming cost V 4 bases and J 7 bases, with 8 bases left between them. There are 11 residues in the CDR3. CDR3 loop: CASSSMGEQYV. The CDR3 coding sequence is TGTGCCAGCAGTTCCATGGGGGAGCAGTACGTC.